Sequencing of this T cell receptor beta chain was carried out in a study of graft-versus-host responses after intestinal transplantation. The CDR3 runs to 14 residues. CDR1 is SNHLY and CDR2 is FYNNEI in the germline V gene. V lost 6 bases and J lost 1; bases outside the gene matches: 5. TCRdb's table, derived via immunoSEQ multiplex PCR, lists solely in-frame clones and lacks some. The sample lists approximately 90,000 clones, approximately 82% seen once, with about 0.8% in the top ten. About this clone: Its target is unknown.

The specimen comprised unstimulated CD4+ T cells sorted from spleen or lymph node cells, sampled before intestinal transplant. This sequence was found in a human donor who received an intestinal transplant. The chain carries TRBV2 and TRBJ2-5; 7 bases match TRBD2. The CDR3 loop is CASRMGTTQETQYF. DNA of the CDR3: TGTGCCAGCAGGATGGGGACTACCCAAGAGACCCAGTACTTC.